What follows describes a single T cell receptor (beta chain). Its target is not known. The data were taken from a study of cytomegalovirus exposure and HLA in healthy donors. Notes on the study in general: As a later analysis revealed, the rate of TCR association differed by HLA locus, with DRB1 most and HLA-C fewest. The authors assumed roughly uniform sequencing depth across donors for presence/absence analyses. Trimming of TCR beta V- and J-genes showed a link, identified in a later analysis, to a missense DCLRE1C variant.

CDR3 size: 15 residues. The trim removed 4 bases at V and 7 bases at J, leaving 9 bases unmatched. Germline values: CDR1 MGHRA, CDR2 YSYEKL. The PCR made use of 60 Vbeta and 13 Jbeta primers. TCRdb's copy holds only in-frame clones and misses some; the assay was immunoSEQ multiplex PCR. In the table there are some 180,000 clones, about 80% of which are singletons. The specimen sequenced was PBMCs. The V call is TRBV4-1, the J call TRBJ2-1, with 8 bases that match TRBD1. This sequence was found in a middle-aged man in good health and CMV-seropositive. This chain's CDR3 is CASSPPDRAGNEQFF. CDR3 bases: TGCGCCAGCAGCCCCCCGGACAGGGCGGGGAATGAGCAGTTCTTC.